This T cell receptor (beta chain) stems from a study of T cells after yellow fever vaccination. Study results and caveats: After the booster, roughly 96% of CD4 and about nine tenths of CD8 primary-response clones were re-detected.

Trimming took off 7 bases at V and 5 bases at J, with 12 bases between the two ends. The CDR3 covers 13 residues. At least ten counts were recorded for this clonotype. Its specificity is not known. TCR cDNA was made by 5'RACE template switching, adding a universal primer site and UMIs. One entry per CDR3 protein, called by TCRdb with MiXCR from the 5' RACE reads. Of a few hundred thousand distinct CDR3 sequences listed, around 3.1% are singletons. Source: CD4+ T cells sorted from PBMCs, taken 10 days after the yellow fever booster vaccination. The chain combines TRBV12-3 or TRBV12-4 with TRBJ1-5; TRBD1 might be the D (6 bases). The sequence was collected from a man between 18 and 35 years old who received the YFV17D yellow fever vaccine. CDR3 in DNA: TGTGCCAGCACCCCCGGGGGCCATCAGCCCCAGCATTTT. This sequence encodes CASTPGGHQPQHF.